The rows below give T cell receptor beta chains drawn from one sample of a study of T cell responses to AZD1222 COVID-19 vaccine. Only in-frame clones appear in the TCRdb table, and some are missing; sequencing was by immunoSEQ multiplex PCR. Of 200,000 or so clones listed, 90% are singletons. This specimen consisted of peripheral blood, obtained on day 0 of AZD1222 vaccination. The source is an adult in good health. Each CDR3 is given with its conserved first and last residue. A D gene is named only where the DNA matches it firmly. Some rows mark clone size as missing; the rest say once, few, many or name a class of expanded clone.

J	size	D	V	CDR3	DNA
TRBJ2-7	once	.	TRBV7-2	CASSLVRYEQYF	TGTGCCAGCAGCTTAGTCCGGTACGAGCAGTACTTC
TRBJ2-1	.	TRBD2	TRBV4-2	CASSQARGGHEQFF	TGTGCCAGCAGCCAAGCCCGGGGAGGGCATGAGCAGTTCTTC
TRBJ1-3	.	.	TRBV28	CASSPGYRGRSLPSGNTIYF	TGTGCCAGCAGCCCCGGGTATCGGGGGCGCTCCCTACCCTCTGGAAACACCATATATTTT
TRBJ2-2	.	.	TRBV9	CASTVAVTPFPNTGELFF	TGTGCCAGCACCGTCGCAGTCACCCCTTTTCCGAACACCGGGGAGCTGTTTTTT
TRBJ2-1	.	TRBD1	TRBV29-1	CSARQGQGTFNSYNEQFF	TGCAGCGCCCGACAGGGACAGGGGACTTTCAACTCCTACAATGAGCAGTTCTTC
TRBJ1-1	.	.	TRBV29-1	CSDIILGGADGTRATEAFF	TGCAGCGACATTATACTGGGGGGGGCGGATGGTACCAGGGCCACTGAAGCTTTCTTT
TRBJ1-5	.	.	TRBV2	CASSEALGYQPQHF	TGTGCCAGCAGTGAAGCTTTAGGGTACCAGCCCCAGCATTTT
TRBJ1-2	once	.	TRBV30	CAWRIQGYYGYTF	TGTGCCTGGAGAATACAGGGATACTATGGCTACACCTTC
TRBJ2-5	.	TRBD2	TRBV7-6	CASKNRAGGGETQYF	TGTGCCAGCAAAAACAGGGCGGGAGGGGGTGAGACCCAGTACTTC
TRBJ2-4	.	.	TRBV12-3/TRBV12-4	CASSLEGIQYF	TGTGCCAGCAGTTTAGAGGGCATTCAGTACTTC
TRBJ1-4	.	TRBD1	TRBV3-1/TRBV3-2	CASSPVTGQGAFEKLFF	TGTGCCAGCAGCCCCGTTACCGGACAGGGGGCTTTTGAAAAACTGTTTTTT
TRBJ1-2	.	TRBD1	TRBV4-3	CASSQETGSPYGYTF	TGCGCCAGCAGCCAGGAGACAGGGTCCCCCTATGGCTACACCTTC
TRBJ2-7	.	TRBD1	TRBV10-3	CAIKGTASPSEQYF	TGTGCCATCAAAGGGACAGCTTCCCCGTCCGAGCAGTACTTC
TRBJ2-1	.	.	TRBV7-8	CASSLTHEQFF	TGTGCCAGCAGCCTCACCCATGAGCAGTTCTTC
TRBJ2-7	.	TRBD1	TRBV5-1	CASSAGQGDEQYF	TGCGCCAGCAGCGCTGGGCAGGGGGACGAGCAGTACTTC
TRBJ1-5	once	.	TRBV2	CASSEARVSNQPQHF	TGTGCCAGCAGCGAAGCCAGGGTTTCCAATCAGCCCCAGCATTTT
TRBJ1-3	.	TRBD1	TRBV5-1	CASSRTAGQGANTIYF	TGCGCCAGCAGCCGGACCGCCGGACAGGGGGCAAACACCATATATTTT
TRBJ1-1	once	.	TRBV14	CASSYRAGAISEAFF	TGTGCCAGCAGCTATCGTGCTGGGGCGATCTCTGAAGCTTTCTTT
TRBJ1-2	.	.	TRBV2	CASSPRLNGYTF	TGTGCCAGCAGTCCTCGACTAAATGGCTACACCTTC
TRBJ1-4	.	TRBD1	TRBV19	CASSNPGGTVGEKLFF	TGTGCCAGTAGCAACCCGGGGGGGACAGTGGGCGAAAAACTGTTTTTT
TRBJ2-7	.	TRBD1	TRBV9	CASSVGDRGGYEQYF	TGTGCCAGCAGCGTAGGGGACAGGGGGGGATACGAGCAGTACTTC
TRBJ1-2	.	TRBD1	TRBV28	CASRGVGGTSDYGYTF	TGTGCCTCCAGGGGGGTCGGGGGCACCTCTGACTATGGCTACACCTTC
TRBJ2-1	.	.	TRBV9	CASSVDYQNNEQFF	TGTGCCAGCAGCGTAGACTATCAAAACAATGAGCAGTTCTTC
TRBJ2-3	few	.	TRBV5-1	CASTSADTQYF	TGCGCCAGCACCTCCGCCGATACGCAGTATTTT
TRBJ2-7	.	TRBD1	TRBV23-1	CASSQVDRGYEQYF	TGCGCCAGCAGTCAGGTCGACAGGGGGTACGAGCAGTACTTC
TRBJ1-5	.	TRBD1	TRBV25-1	CASSEIGTGNQPQHF	TGTGCCAGCAGTGAAATTGGGACAGGGAATCAGCCCCAGCATTTT
TRBJ2-7	.	TRBD2	TRBV2	CASSSSGLYEQYF	TGTGCCAGCAGCTCTAGCGGGCTCTACGAGCAGTACTTC
TRBJ1-5	.	TRBD1	TRBV7-9	CASSSGTGPNQPQHF	TGTGCCAGCAGCTCCGGGACAGGGCCAAATCAGCCCCAGCATTTT
TRBJ2-5	.	.	TRBV11-3	CASSLAGRSQETQYF	TGTGCCAGCAGCTTAGCCGGCAGAAGCCAAGAGACCCAGTACTTC
TRBJ2-5	.	TRBD1	TRBV29-1	CSVGPGTGFVETQYF	TGCAGCGTTGGCCCCGGGACAGGGTTTGTAGAGACCCAGTACTTC
TRBJ2-7	.	TRBD2	TRBV6-5	CASKKLAGGTDEQYF	TGTGCCAGCAAGAAACTAGCGGGGGGTACCGACGAGCAGTACTTC
TRBJ2-6	.	.	TRBV5-1	CASSSSSGANVLTF	TGCGCCAGCAGCTCCAGCTCTGGGGCCAACGTCCTGACTTTC
TRBJ1-2	.	.	TRBV2	CASSEDSFNYGYTF	TGTGCCAGCAGCGAGGACAGTTTTAACTATGGCTACACCTTC
TRBJ1-1	.	TRBD1	TRBV5-1	CASSLRTGDAEAFF	TGCGCCAGCAGCCTACGGACAGGGGACGCTGAAGCTTTCTTT
TRBJ1-2	.	TRBD1	TRBV7-9	CASSLFQGGNYGYTF	TGTGCCAGCAGCTTATTCCAAGGGGGCAACTATGGCTACACCTTC
TRBJ2-7	.	TRBD2	TRBV28	CASSLGLAGPPTYEQYF	TGTGCCAGCAGTTTAGGACTAGCGGGCCCCCCCACCTACGAGCAGTACTTC
TRBJ2-1	.	TRBD2	TRBV5-6	CASSRPGGGAYNEQFF	TGTGCCAGCAGCCGGCCTGGCGGGGGGGCCTACAATGAGCAGTTCTTC